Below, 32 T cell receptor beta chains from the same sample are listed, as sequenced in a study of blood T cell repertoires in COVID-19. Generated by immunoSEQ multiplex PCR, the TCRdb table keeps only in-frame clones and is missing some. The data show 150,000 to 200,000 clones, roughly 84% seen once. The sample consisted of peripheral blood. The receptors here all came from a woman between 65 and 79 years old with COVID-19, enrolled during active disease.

CDR3 sequence: CASSSAGVYEQYF. The CDR3 nucleotides read TGTGCCAGCAGTTCTGCAGGGGTCTACGAGCAGTACTTC. V is TRBV28 and J is TRBJ2-7; D perhaps matches TRBD1 (6 bases). The CDR3 is 13 residues long. V lost 4 bases and J 3 bases, leaving 10 bases between the germline ends. Per the germline V gene, CDR1 is MDHEN and CDR2 is SYDVKM.

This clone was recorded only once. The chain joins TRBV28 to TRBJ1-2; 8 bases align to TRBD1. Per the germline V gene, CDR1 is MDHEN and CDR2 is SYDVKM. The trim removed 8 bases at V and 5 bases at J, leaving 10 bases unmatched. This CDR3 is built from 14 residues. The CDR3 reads CASALFQGAYGYTF. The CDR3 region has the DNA TGTGCCAGCGCACTCTTCCAGGGGGCGTATGGCTACACCTTC.

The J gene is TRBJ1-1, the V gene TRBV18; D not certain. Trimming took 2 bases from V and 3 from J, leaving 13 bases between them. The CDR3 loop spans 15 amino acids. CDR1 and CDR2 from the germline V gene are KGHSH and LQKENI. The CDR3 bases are TGTGCCAGCTCACCATTCGGCCTGCGGGACACTGAAGCTTTCTTT. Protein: CASSPFGLRDTEAFF.

The CDR3 coding sequence is TGTGCCAGCAGTGTTAACACAGATACGCAGTATTTT. It specifies CASSVNTDTQYF. The chain uses TRBV2 and TRBJ2-3; D is undetermined. Germline loops: CDR1 SNHLY, CDR2 FYNNEI. The CDR3 loop spans 12 amino acids. The V end was cut by 4 bases, the J end by 2 bases, with 4 bases between.

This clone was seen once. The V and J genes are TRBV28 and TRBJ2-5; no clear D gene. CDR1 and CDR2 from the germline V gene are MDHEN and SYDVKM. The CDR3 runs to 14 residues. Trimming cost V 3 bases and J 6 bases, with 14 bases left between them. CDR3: CASSFSSPVKTQYF. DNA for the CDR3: TGTGCCAGCAGTTTTAGTAGTCCGGTGAAGACCCAGTACTTC.

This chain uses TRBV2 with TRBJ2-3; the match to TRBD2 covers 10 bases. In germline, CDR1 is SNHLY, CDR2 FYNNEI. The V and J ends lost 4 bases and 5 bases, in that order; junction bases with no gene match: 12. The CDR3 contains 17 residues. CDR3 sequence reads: CASSAELLAGAGDTQYF. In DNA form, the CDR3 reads TGTGCCAGCAGTGCCGAACTTCTAGCGGGGGCGGGAGATACGCAGTATTTT.

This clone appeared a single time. The CDR3 loop is CAIRDPGQQKNIQYF. The CDR3 DNA reads TGTGCCATCCGGGACCCTGGACAGCAAAAAAACATTCAGTACTTC. This chain links TRBV27 with TRBJ2-4; D is possibly TRBD1 (6 bases). V was shortened by 10 bases and J by 4 bases, with 20 bases between the two germline ends. The germline CDR1 and CDR2 sequences are MNHEY and SMNVEV (reference sequence). The CDR3 has 15 residues.

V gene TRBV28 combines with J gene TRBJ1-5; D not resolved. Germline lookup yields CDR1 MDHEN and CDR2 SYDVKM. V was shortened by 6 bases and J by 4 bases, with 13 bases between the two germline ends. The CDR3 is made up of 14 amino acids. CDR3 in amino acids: CASSLTGWNQPQHF. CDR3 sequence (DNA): TGTGCCAGCAGCCTTACGGGGTGGAATCAGCCCCAGCATTTT.

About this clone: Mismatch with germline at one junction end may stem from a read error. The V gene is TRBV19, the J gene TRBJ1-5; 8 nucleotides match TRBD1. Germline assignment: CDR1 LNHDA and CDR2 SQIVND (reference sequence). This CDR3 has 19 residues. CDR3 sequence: CASSIGGVGGQARDHPQHF. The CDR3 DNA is TGTGCCAGTAGTATAGGAGGGGTAGGGGGACAGGCGAGGGATCATCCCCAGCATTTT.

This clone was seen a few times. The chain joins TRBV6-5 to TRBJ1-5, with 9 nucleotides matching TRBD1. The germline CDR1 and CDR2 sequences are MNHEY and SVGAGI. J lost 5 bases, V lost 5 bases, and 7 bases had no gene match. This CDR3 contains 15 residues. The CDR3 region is CASSLIQGADQPQHF. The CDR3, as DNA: TGTGCCAGCAGTCTAATACAGGGGGCGGATCAGCCCCAGCATTTT.

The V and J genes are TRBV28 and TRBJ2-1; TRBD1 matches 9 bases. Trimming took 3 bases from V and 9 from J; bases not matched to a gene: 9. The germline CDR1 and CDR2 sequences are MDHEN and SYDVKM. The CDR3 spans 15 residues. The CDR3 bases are TGTGCCAGCAGTTTCCGGGGACAGGGAAGGGTTGAGCAGTTCTTC. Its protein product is CASSFRGQGRVEQFF.

The CDR3 DNA is TGTGCCAGCGGAAACCCACGGACTAGCCAGGTCGAGCAGTTCTTC. Its protein product is CASGNPRTSQVEQFF. The chain is built from TRBV28 and TRBJ2-1, with 8 bases fitting TRBD2. The V and J ends lost 8 bases and 10 bases, in that order; junction bases with no gene match: 16. CDR1 and CDR2 (germline): MDHEN, SYDVKM. CDR3 length equals 15 residues. The whole variable domain, remainder taken from reference TRBV28 and TRBJ2-1, is DVKVTQSSRYLVKRTGEKVFLECVQDMDHENMFWYRQDPGLGLRLIYFSYDVKMKEKGDIPEGYSVSREKKERFSLILESASTNQTSMYLCASGNPRTSQVEQFFGPGTRLTVL.

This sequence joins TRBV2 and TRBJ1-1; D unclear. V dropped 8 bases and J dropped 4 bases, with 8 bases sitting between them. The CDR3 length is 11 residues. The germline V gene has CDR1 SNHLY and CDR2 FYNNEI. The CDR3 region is CASGGRTEAFF. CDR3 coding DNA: TGTGCCAGCGGAGGGCGCACTGAAGCTTTCTTT.

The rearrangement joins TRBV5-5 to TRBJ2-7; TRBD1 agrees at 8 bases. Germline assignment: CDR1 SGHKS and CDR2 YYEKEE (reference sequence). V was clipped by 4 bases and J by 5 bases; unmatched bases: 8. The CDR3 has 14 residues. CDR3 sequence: CASSRATGDHEQYF. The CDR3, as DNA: TGTGCCAGCAGCCGCGCGACAGGGGACCACGAGCAGTACTTC.

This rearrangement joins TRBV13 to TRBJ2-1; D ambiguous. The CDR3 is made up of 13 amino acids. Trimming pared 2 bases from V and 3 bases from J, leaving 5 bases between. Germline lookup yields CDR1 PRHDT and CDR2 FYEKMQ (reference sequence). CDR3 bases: TGTGCCAGCAGCTTACGGTACTACAATGAGCAGTTCTTC. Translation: CASSLRYYNEQFF.

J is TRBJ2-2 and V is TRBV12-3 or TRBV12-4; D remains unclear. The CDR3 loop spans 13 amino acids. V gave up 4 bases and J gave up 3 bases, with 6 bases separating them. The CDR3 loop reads CASSYSYTGELFF. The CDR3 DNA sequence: TGTGCCAGCAGTTACAGTTACACCGGGGAGCTGTTTTTT.

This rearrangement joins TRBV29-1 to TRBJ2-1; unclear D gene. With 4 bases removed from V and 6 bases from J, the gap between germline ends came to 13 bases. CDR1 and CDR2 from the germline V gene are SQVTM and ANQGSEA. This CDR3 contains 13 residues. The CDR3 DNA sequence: TGCAGCGTTGGGCTGCTAGTTATCAATGAGCAGTTCTTC. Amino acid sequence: CSVGLLVINEQFF.

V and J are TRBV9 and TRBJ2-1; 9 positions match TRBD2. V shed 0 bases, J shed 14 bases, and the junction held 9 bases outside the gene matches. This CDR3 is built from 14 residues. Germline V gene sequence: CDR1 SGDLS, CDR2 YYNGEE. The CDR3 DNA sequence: TGTGCCAGCAGCGTAGGGGTAATGGAGCGGGAGGAGTTCTTC. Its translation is CASSVGVMEREEFF.

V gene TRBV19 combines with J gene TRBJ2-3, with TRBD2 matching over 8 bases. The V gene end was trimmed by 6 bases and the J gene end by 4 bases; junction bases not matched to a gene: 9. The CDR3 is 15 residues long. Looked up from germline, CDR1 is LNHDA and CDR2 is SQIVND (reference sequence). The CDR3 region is CASSLRRGGPDTQYF. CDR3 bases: TGTGCCAGTAGCCTACGACGGGGGGGCCCAGATACGCAGTATTTT.

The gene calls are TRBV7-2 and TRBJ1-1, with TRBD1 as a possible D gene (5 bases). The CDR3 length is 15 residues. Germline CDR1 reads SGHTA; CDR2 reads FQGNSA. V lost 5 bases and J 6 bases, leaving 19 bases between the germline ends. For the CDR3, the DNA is TGTGCCAGCAGCCCTCCGGGACTGTCAAGGTCTGAAGCTTTCTTT. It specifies CASSPPGLSRSEAFF.

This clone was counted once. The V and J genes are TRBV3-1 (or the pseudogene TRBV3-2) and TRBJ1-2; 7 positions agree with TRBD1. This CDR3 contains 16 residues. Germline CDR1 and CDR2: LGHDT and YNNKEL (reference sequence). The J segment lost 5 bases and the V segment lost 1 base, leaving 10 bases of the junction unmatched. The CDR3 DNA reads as TGTGCCAGCAGCCAAGCATACGGGACAGATCTTTATGGCTACACCTTC. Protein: CASSQAYGTDLYGYTF.

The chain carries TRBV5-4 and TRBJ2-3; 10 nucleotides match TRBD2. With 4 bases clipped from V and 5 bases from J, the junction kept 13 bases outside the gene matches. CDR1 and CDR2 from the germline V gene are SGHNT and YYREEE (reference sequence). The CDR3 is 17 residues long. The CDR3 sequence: CASSNRAGGRLRDTQYF. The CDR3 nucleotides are TGTGCCAGCAGCAACCGAGCGGGGGGGCGGTTGAGAGATACGCAGTATTTT.

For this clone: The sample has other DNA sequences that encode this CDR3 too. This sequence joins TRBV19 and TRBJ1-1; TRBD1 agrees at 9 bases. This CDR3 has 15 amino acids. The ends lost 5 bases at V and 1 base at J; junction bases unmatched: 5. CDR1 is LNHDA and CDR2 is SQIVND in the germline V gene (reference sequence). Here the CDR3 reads CASSPGTGRNTEAFF. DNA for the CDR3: TGTGCCAGTAGTCCCGGGACAGGGAGGAACACTGAAGCTTTCTTT.

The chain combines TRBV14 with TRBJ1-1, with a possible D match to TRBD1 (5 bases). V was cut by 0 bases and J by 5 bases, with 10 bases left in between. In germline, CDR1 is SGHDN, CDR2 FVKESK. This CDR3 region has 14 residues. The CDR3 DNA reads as TGTGCCAGCAGCCAAGATCATCGGGGGACTGAAGCTTTCTTT. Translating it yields CASSQDHRGTEAFF.

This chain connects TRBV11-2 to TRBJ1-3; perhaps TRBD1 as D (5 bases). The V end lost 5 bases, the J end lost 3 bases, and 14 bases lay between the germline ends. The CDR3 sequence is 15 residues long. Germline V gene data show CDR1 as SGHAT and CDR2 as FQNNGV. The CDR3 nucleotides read TGTGCCAGCAGCCGGGCCGGGACTAATGGAAACACCATATATTTT. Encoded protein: CASSRAGTNGNTIYF.

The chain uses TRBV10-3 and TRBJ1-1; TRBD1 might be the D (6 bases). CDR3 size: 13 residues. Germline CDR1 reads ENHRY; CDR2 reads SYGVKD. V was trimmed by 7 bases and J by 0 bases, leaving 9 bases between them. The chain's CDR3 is CAITKGVNTEAFF. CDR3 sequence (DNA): TGTGCCATCACGAAGGGGGTGAACACTGAAGCTTTCTTT.

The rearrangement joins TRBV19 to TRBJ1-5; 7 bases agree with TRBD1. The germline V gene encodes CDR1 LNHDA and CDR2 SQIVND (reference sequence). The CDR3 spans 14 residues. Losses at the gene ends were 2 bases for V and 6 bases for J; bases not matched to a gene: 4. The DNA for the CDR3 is TGTGCCAGTAGTATACAGGGGGAGCCTCAGCCCCAGCATTTT. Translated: CASSIQGEPQPQHF.

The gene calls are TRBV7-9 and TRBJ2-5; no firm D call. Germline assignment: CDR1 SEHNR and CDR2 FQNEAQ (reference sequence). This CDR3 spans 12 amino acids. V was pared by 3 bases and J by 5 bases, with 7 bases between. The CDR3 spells CASSFKRETQYF. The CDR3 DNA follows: TGTGCCAGCAGCTTTAAACGGGAGACCCAGTACTTC.

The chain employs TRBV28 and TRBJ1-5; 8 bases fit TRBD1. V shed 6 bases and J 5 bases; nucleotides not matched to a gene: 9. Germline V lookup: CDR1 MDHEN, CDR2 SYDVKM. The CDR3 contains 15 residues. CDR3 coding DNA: TGTGCCAGCAGGGGGGGTCAGGGGGCTCATCAGCCCCAGCATTTT. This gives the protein CASRGGQGAHQPQHF.

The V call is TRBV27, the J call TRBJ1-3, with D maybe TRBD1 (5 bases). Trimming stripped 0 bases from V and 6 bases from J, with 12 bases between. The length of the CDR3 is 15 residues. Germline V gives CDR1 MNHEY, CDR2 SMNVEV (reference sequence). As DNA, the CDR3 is TGTGCCAGCAGTTTATCCAGGGCTGGAAAAAACACCATATATTTT. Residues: CASSLSRAGKNTIYF.

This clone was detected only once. The CDR3 DNA sequence: TGTGCCAGCAGTTTCGAAGGGGGAGCCTACGAGCAGTACTTC. Translating it yields CASSFEGGAYEQYF. The chain employs TRBV28 and TRBJ2-7, with a weak D call TRBD1 (6 bases). Per germline, CDR1 MDHEN and CDR2 SYDVKM. The V end was cut by 3 bases, the J end by 2 bases, with 11 bases between. The length of the CDR3 is 14 residues.

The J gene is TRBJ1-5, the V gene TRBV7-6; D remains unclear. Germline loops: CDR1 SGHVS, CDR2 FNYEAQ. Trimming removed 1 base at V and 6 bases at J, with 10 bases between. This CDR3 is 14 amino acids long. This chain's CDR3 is CASSLGTVGQPQHF. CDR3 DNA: TGTGCCAGCAGCTTAGGGACTGTCGGTCAGCCCCAGCATTTT.